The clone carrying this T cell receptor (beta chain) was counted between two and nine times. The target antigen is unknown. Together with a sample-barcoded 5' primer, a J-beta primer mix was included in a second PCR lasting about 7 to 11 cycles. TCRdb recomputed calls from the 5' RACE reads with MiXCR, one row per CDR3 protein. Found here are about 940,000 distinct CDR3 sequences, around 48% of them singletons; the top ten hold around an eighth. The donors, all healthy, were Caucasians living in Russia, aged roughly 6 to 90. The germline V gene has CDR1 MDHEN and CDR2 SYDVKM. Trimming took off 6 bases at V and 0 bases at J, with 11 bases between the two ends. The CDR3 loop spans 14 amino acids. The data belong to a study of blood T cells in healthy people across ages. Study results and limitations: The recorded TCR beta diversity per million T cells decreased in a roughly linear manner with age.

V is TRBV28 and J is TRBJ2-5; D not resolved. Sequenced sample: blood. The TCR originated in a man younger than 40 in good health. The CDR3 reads CASSHSLYQETQYF. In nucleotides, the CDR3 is TGTGCCAGCAGCCACTCCCTATACCAAGAGACCCAGTACTTC. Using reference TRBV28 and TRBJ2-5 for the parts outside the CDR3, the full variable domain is DVKVTQSSRYLVKRTGEKVFLECVQDMDHENMFWYRQDPGLGLRLIYFSYDVKMKEKGDIPEGYSVSREKKERFSLILESASTNQTSMYLCASSHSLYQETQYFGPGTRLLVL.